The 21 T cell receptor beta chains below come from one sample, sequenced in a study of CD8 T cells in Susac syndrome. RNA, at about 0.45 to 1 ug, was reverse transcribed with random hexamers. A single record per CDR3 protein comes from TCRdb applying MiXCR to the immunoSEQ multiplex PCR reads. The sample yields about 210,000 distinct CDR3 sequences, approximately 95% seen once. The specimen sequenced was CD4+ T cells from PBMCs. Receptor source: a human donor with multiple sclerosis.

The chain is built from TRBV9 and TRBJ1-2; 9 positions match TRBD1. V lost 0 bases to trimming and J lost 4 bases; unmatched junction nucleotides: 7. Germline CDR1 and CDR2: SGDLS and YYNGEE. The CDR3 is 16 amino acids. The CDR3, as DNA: TGTGCCAGCAGCGTAGGGGGACAGGGACGGACCTATGGCTACACCTTC. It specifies CASSVGGQGRTYGYTF. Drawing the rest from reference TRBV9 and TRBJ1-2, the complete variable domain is DSGVTQTPKHLITATGQRVTLRCSPRSGDLSVYWYQQSLDQGLQFLIQYYNGEERAKGNILERFSAQQFPDLHSELNLSSLELGDSALYFCASSVGGQGRTYGYTFGSGTRLTVV.

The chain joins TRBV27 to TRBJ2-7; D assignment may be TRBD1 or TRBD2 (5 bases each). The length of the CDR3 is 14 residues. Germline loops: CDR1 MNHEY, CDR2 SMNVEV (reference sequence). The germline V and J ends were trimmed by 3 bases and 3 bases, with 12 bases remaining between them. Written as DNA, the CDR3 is TGTGCCAGCAGTTTCATAGGGACCGGCTACGAGCAGTACTTC. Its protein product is CASSFIGTGYEQYF.

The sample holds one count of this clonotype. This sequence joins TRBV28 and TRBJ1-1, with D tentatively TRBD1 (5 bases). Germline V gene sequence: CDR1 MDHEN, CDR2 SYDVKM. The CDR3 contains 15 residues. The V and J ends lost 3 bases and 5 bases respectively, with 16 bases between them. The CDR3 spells CASSFLSGGVTEAFF. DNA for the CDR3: TGTGCCAGCAGTTTTTTGTCCGGGGGAGTGACTGAAGCTTTCTTT.

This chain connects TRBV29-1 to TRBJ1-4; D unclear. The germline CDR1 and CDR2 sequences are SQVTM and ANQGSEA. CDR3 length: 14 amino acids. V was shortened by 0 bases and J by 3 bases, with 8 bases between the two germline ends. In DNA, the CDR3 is TGCAGCGTTGAAGATATGGCAGCTAATGAAAAACTGTTTTTT. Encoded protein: CSVEDMAANEKLFF.

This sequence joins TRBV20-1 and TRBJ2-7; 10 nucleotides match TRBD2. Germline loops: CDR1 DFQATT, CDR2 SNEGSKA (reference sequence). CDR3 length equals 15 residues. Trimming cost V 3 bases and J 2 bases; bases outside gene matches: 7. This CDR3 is CSASTSLAGPYEQYF. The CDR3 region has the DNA TGCAGTGCTAGCACCTCACTAGCGGGGCCCTACGAGCAGTACTTC.

The CDR3 nucleotides are TGTGCCAGCAGTGGAAGAAGGGGACTTGGCTACACCTTC. Protein: CASSGRRGLGYTF. The rearrangement links TRBV2 to TRBJ1-2; possibly TRBD1 for D (5 bases). The germline V gene has CDR1 SNHLY and CDR2 FYNNEI. V was clipped by 4 bases and J by 7 bases, with 13 bases between them. This CDR3 is built from 13 residues.

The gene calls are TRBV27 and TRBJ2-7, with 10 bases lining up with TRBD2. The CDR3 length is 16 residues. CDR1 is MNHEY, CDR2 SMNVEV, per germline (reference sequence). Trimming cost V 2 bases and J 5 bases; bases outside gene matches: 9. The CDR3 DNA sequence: TGTGCCAGCAGTTTAAGTCTAGCGGGAGCCGCGCACGAGCAGTACTTC. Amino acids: CASSLSLAGAAHEQYF.

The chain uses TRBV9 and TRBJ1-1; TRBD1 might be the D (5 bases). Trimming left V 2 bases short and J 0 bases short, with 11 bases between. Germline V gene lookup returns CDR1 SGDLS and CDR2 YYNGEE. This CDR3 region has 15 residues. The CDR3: CASSVRGALNTEAFF. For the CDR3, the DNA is TGTGCCAGCAGCGTCCGAGGGGCCTTGAACACTGAAGCTTTCTTT. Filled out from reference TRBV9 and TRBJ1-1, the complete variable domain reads DSGVTQTPKHLITATGQRVTLRCSPRSGDLSVYWYQQSLDQGLQFLIQYYNGEERAKGNILERFSAQQFPDLHSELNLSSLELGDSALYFCASSVRGALNTEAFFGQGTRLTVV.

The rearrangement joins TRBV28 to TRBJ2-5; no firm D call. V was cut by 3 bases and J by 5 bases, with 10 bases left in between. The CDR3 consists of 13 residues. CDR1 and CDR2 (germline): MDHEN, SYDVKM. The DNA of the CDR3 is TGTGCCAGCAGTTTTGGCAGGTTTGAGACCCAGTACTTC. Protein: CASSFGRFETQYF.

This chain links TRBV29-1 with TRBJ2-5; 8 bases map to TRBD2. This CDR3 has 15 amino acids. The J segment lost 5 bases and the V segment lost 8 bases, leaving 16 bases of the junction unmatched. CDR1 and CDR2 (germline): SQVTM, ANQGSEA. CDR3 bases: TGCAGCACCGGCTCACACGGGGGGGCGCTGGAGACCCAGTACTTC. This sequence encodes CSTGSHGGALETQYF.

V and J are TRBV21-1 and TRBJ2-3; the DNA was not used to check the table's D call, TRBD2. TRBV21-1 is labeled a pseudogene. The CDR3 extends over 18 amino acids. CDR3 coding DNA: TGTGCCAGCAGCAAAGAGGTGGCTAGCTCTACACTCACAGATACGCAGTATTTT. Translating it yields CASSKEVASSTLTDTQYF.

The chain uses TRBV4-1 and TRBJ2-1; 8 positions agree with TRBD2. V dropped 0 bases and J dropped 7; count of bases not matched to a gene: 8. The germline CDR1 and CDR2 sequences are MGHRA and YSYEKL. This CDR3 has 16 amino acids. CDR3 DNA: TGCGCCAGCAGCCAAGATCGTGGCGGGGGGCGAAATGAGCAGTTCTTC. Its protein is CASSQDRGGGRNEQFF.

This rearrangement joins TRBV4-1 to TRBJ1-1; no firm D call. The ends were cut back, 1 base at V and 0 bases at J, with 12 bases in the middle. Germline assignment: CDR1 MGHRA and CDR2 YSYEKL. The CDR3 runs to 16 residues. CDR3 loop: CASSQGMEVLNTEAFF. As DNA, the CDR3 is TGCGCCAGCAGCCAAGGCATGGAGGTTCTGAACACTGAAGCTTTCTTT.

The CDR3 region has the DNA TGTGCCAGCAGTACCCAGAACAGGGGGTCCGAGCAGTACTTC. It codes for CASSTQNRGSEQYF. V gene TRBV12-3 or TRBV12-4 combines with J gene TRBJ2-7, with 8 nucleotides matching TRBD1. The ends lost 5 bases at V and 6 bases at J; junction bases unmatched: 9. The CDR3 extends over 14 amino acids.

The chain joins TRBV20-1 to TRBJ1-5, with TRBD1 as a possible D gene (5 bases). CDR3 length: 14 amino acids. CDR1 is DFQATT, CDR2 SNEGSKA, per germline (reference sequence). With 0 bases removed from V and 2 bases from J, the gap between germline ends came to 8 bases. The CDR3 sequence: CSARDRDGNQPQHF. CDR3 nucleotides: TGCAGTGCTAGAGACAGGGACGGCAATCAGCCCCAGCATTTT.

CDR3 bases: TGCGCCAGCAGCCAACAACCTGGAGAGACCCAGTACTTC. Its translation is CASSQQPGETQYF. The chain employs TRBV4-1 and TRBJ2-5; D is unresolved. V lost 2 bases and J lost 4, with 8 bases in between. CDR3 length: 13 residues. Germline V gene lookup returns CDR1 MGHRA and CDR2 YSYEKL.

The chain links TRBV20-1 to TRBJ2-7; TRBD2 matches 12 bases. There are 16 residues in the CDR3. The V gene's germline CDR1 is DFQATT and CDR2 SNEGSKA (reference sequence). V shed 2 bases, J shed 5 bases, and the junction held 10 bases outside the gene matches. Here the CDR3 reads CSARYRGLAGRHEQYF. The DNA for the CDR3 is TGCAGTGCTAGATACCGCGGACTAGCGGGAAGGCACGAGCAGTACTTC.

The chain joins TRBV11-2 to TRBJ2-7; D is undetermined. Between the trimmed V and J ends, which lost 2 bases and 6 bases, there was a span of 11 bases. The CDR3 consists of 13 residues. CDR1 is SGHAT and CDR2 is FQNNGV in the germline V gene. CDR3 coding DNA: TGTGCCAGCAGCTTACTGGATGGAATCGAGCAGTACTTC. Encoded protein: CASSLLDGIEQYF.

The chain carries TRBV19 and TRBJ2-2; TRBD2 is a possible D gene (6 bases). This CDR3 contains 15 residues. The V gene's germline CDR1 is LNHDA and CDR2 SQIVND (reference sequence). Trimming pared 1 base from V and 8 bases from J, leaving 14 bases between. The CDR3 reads CASSIVGGMFGELFF. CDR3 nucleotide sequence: TGTGCCAGTAGTATAGTCGGCGGGATGTTTGGGGAGCTGTTTTTT.

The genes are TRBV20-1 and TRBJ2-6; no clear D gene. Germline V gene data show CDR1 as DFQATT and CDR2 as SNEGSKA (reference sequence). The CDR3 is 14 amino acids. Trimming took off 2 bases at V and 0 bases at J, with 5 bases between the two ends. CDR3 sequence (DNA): TGCAGTGCTAGACAGGTCTCTGGGGCCAACGTCCTGACTTTC. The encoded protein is CSARQVSGANVLTF.

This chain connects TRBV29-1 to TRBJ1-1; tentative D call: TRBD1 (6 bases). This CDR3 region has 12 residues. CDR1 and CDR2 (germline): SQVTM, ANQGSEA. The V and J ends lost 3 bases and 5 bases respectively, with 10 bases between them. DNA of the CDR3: TGCAGCGTTGACAGGGGAGGTACTGAAGCTTTCTTT. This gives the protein CSVDRGGTEAFF. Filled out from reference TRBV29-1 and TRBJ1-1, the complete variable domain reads SAVISQKPSRDICQRGTSLTIQCQVDSQVTMMFWYRQQPGQSLTLIATANQGSEATYESGFVIDKFPISRPNLTFSTLTVSNMSPEDSSIYLCSVDRGGTEAFFGQGTRLTVV.